A single sample gave rise to the 16 T cell receptor beta chains below, sequenced in a study of cytomegalovirus exposure and HLA in healthy donors. The PCR contained 60 Vbeta and 13 Jbeta primers. The method was immunoSEQ multiplex PCR; TCRdb's version includes in-frame clones alone and lacks a portion of them. The table includes about 150,000 clones, over 60% detected once. Sequenced sample: PBMCs. These TCRs come from a young woman in good health and CMV-seronegative.

This clone was found a few times. J is TRBJ1-6 and V is TRBV4-3; D unresolved. Germline CDR1 reads LGHNA; CDR2 reads YSLEER. Trimming took off 0 bases at V and 8 bases at J, with 14 bases between the two ends. The CDR3 is 16 residues long. The CDR3 bases are TGCGCCAGCAGCCAAGATAGGCAGTCCGGGGATTCACCCCTCCACTTT. Protein sequence: CASSQDRQSGDSPLHF.

The CDR3 DNA reads as TGCGCCAGCAGCCCCGGGACAGGGGTACAAGAGACCCAGTACTTC. The encoded protein is CASSPGTGVQETQYF. This rearrangement joins TRBV4-3 to TRBJ2-5; 10 bases agree with TRBD1. The CDR3 is made up of 15 amino acids. J was trimmed by 2 bases and V by 4 bases; bases with no gene match: 4. The V gene's germline CDR1 is LGHNA and CDR2 YSLEER.

V gene TRBV29-1 combines with J gene TRBJ2-7, with D maybe TRBD1 (6 bases). Trimming cost V 7 bases and J 0 bases, with 10 bases left between them. Germline lookup yields CDR1 SQVTM and CDR2 ANQGSEA. The CDR3 is made up of 12 amino acids. For the CDR3, the DNA is TGCAGCGGGGACAAAGGCTCCTACGAGCAGTACTTC. Protein sequence: CSGDKGSYEQYF.

The J gene is TRBJ1-1, the V gene TRBV5-1; 7 positions agree with TRBD1. Trimming took 1 base from V and 6 from J; bases not matched to a gene: 6. The germline gives CDR1 SGHRS, CDR2 YFSETQ. The CDR3 extends over 14 amino acids. The CDR3 DNA sequence: TGCGCCAGCAGCTTGAAACTGACAGGGTCTGAAGCTTTCTTT. Translated: CASSLKLTGSEAFF.

CDR3 loop: CASSPTGSRTEAFF. Here the CDR3 DNA reads TGTGCCAGCAGCCCGACAGGGAGTCGGACTGAAGCTTTCTTT. The rearrangement joins TRBV11-2 to TRBJ1-1, with 7 positions matching TRBD1. V dropped 5 bases and J dropped 5; count of bases not matched to a gene: 8. The CDR3 length is 14 residues. CDR1 and CDR2 from the germline V gene are SGHAT and FQNNGV.

The chain joins TRBV5-5 to TRBJ2-5; D gene ambiguous. Germline values: CDR1 SGHKS, CDR2 YYEKEE (reference sequence). The CDR3 consists of 12 residues. Between the trimmed V and J ends, which lost 1 base and 4 bases, there was a span of 5 bases. CDR3 amino acids: CASSLLAETQYF. DNA of the CDR3: TGTGCCAGCAGCTTGTTAGCAGAGACCCAGTACTTC.

The chain recombines TRBV2 with TRBJ1-4, with D possibly TRBD1 on 5 matching bases. Trimming pared 6 bases from V and 8 bases from J, leaving 16 bases between. Germline V gene sequence: CDR1 SNHLY, CDR2 FYNNEI. The CDR3 runs to 14 residues. The CDR3 sequence is CASSLGQNNEKLFF. The CDR3 bases are TGTGCCAGCAGCTTAGGACAAAATAACGAAAAACTGTTTTTT.

This rearrangement joins TRBV6-5 to TRBJ1-1; 11 nucleotides line up with TRBD1. Per germline, CDR1 MNHEY and CDR2 SVGAGI. V was clipped by 6 bases and J by 7 bases; unmatched bases: 7. The CDR3 has 14 amino acids. The CDR3 coding sequence is TGTGCCAGCAGAACGGACAGGGGGCTGAGTGAAGCTTTCTTT. As protein: CASRTDRGLSEAFF.

This clone was picked up a small number of times. The chain links TRBV6-5 to TRBJ1-1; D is undetermined. The V end was cut by 7 bases, the J end by 1 base, with 10 bases between. The CDR3 has 13 residues. Germline V gene lookup returns CDR1 MNHEY and CDR2 SVGAGI. The CDR3 DNA reads as TGTGCCAGCAAACCGAGATCGAACACTGAAGCTTTCTTT. Residues: CASKPRSNTEAFF.

The V gene is TRBV4-3, the J gene TRBJ1-3; D gene uncertain. The CDR3 is 16 residues long. CDR1 and CDR2 from the germline V gene are LGHNA and YSLEER. The V gene lost 0 bases and the J gene lost 0 bases, with 9 bases spanning the gap. DNA for the CDR3: TGCGCCAGCAGCCAAGATAGGACTTTCTCTGGAAACACCATATATTTT. Translated: CASSQDRTFSGNTIYF.

The chain is built from TRBV11-3 and TRBJ1-3; D is unresolved. Germline-derived CDR1 and CDR2 are SGHNT and YENEEA. V lost 5 bases, J lost 0 bases, and 14 bases lay in between. The CDR3 contains 16 residues. CDR3 sequence: CASSPPGAVSGNTIYF. For the CDR3, the DNA is TGTGCCAGCAGCCCACCTGGAGCGGTCTCTGGAAACACCATATATTTT.

The gene calls are TRBV11-3 and TRBJ2-3; 8 bases are shared with TRBD2. V gave up 6 bases and J gave up 2 bases; unmatched junction bases: 10. Per the germline V gene, CDR1 is SGHNT and CDR2 is YENEEA. The CDR3 loop spans 16 amino acids. The CDR3 sequence: CASRDPLADDTDTQYF. DNA for the CDR3: TGTGCCAGCAGGGACCCACTAGCGGATGACACAGATACGCAGTATTTT.

This clone was seen just once. The V gene is TRBV2, the J gene TRBJ1-1; 10 bases line up with TRBD1. The CDR3 sequence is 15 residues long. V dropped 4 bases and J dropped 2; count of bases not matched to a gene: 4. In germline, CDR1 is SNHLY, CDR2 FYNNEI. The DNA of the CDR3 is TGTGCCAGCAGTGGGACAGGGGGGGGTAACACTGAAGCTTTCTTT. Translating gives CASSGTGGGNTEAFF.

The chain employs TRBV25-1 and TRBJ1-2; weak D call: TRBD1 (6 bases). The V end lost 3 bases, the J end lost 5 bases, and 10 bases lay between the germline ends. The V gene's germline CDR1 is MGHDK and CDR2 SYGVNS. This CDR3 contains 13 residues. The CDR3 is CASSDRTVYGYTF. The CDR3 nucleotides read TGTGCCAGCAGTGACCGGACAGTGTATGGCTACACCTTC.

The chain carries TRBV11-2 and TRBJ2-7; 8 bases fit TRBD2. The CDR3 covers 14 residues. The V gene's germline CDR1 is SGHAT and CDR2 FQNNGV. V dropped 1 base and J dropped 3; count of bases not matched to a gene: 2. CDR3 region: CASSLGTSGYEQYV. CDR3 in DNA: TGTGCCAGCAGCTTAGGAACTAGCGGCTACGAGCAGTACGTC.

At least ten counts were recorded for this clone. V gene TRBV19 combines with J gene TRBJ1-1; 7 bases align to TRBD1. Germline CDR1 and CDR2: LNHDA and SQIVND (reference sequence). Trimming cost V 3 bases and J 4 bases; bases outside gene matches: 5. The CDR3 sequence is 14 residues long. The CDR3 DNA follows: TGTGCCAGTAGTATCGTGCAGGGGGTCACTGAAGCTTTCTTT. Translating gives CASSIVQGVTEAFF. Using reference TRBV19 and TRBJ1-1 for the parts outside the CDR3, the full variable domain is DGGITQSPKYLFRKEGQNVTLSCEQNLNHDAMYWYRQDPGQGLRLIYYSQIVNDFQKGDIAEGYSVSREKKESFPLTVTSAQKNPTAFYLCASSIVQGVTEAFFGQGTRLTVV.